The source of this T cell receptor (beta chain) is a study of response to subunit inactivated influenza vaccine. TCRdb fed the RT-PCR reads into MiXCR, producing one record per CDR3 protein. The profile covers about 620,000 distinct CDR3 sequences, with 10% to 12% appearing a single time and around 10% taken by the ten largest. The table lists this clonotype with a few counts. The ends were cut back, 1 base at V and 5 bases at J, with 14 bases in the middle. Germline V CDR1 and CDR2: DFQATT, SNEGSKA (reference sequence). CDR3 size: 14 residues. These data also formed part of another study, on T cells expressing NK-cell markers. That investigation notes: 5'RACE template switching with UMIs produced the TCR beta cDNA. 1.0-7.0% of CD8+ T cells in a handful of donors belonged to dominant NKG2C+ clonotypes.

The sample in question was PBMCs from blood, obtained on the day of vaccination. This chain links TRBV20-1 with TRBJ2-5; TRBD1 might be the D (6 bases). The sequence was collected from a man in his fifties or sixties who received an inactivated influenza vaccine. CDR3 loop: CSARVGRGYETQYF. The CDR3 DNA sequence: TGCAGTGCTAGAGTCGGCAGGGGTTATGAGACCCAGTACTTC.